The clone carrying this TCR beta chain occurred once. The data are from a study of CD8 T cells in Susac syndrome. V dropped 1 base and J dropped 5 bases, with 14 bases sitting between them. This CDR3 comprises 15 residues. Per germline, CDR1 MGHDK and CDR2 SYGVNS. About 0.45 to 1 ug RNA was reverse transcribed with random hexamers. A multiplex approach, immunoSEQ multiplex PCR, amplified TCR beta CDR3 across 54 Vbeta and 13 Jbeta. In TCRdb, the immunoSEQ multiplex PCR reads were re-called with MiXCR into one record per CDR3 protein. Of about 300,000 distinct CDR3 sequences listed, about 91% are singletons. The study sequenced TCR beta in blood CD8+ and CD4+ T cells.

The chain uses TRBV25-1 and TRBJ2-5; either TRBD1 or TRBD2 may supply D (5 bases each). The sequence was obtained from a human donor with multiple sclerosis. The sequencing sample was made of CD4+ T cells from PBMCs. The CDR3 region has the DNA TGTGCCAGCAGTGAATGGGGCCGGGGCTGGGAGACCCAGTACTTC. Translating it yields CASSEWGRGWETQYF.